This T cell receptor beta chain was retrieved from a study of human T cells and chemical hapten exposure. Overall study findings and caveats: Alopecia affecting every donor means their immune response may not match healthy people's. With DPC sensitization, TCRs exceeding 1 in 1000 frequency showed no change.

J gave up 10 bases and V 0 bases, and 2 bases lay outside the gene matches. Per the germline V gene, CDR1 is MDHEN and CDR2 is SYDVKM. This CDR3 has 12 amino acids. Within the library, unique molecular identifiers were attached to each individual cDNA molecule. MiXCR, applied by TCRdb to the RACE reads, yields one record per CDR3 protein. Of some 120,000 distinct CDR3 sequences in the sample, about 12% were seen once. This clonotype was counted at least ten times. Its antigen is unidentified. Time point meaning: patch test 1, 2 weeks after DPC sensitization. As for treatment: therapeutic diphenylcyclopropenone sensitization with weekly scalp DPC. Total RNA extraction was carried out from unfractionated whole blood.

The J gene is TRBJ1-1, the V gene TRBV28, with 7 bases matching TRBD1. This receptor was obtained from a woman in her forties or fifties with alopecia areata. Some clones in this sample may be carry-over from other donors' samples. The specimen comprised whole blood, sampled in connection with sensitization to the hapten diphenylcyclopropenone (DPC). CDR3 sequence (DNA): TGTGCCAGCAGTTTATGGTGGACAGGAGCTTTCTTT. This gives the protein CASSLWWTGAFF.